This is a list of T cell receptor beta chains from one sample in a study of graft-versus-host responses after intestinal transplantation. These receptors have no known antigen. Using immunoSEQ multiplex PCR, the repertoire was profiled, and TCRdb retains in-frame clones only, with some absent. This table holds 75,000 to 100,000 clones, about nine tenths found once. Sequencing used unstimulated CD4+ T cells sorted from spleen or lymph node cells, obtained before transplant. The receptors were sampled from a human donor who was the organ donor for an intestinal transplant. The CDR3 runs from the conserved cysteine through the conserved F or W. The order of the fields is V gene, D gene, J gene, CDR3 protein. D genes are given only for firm matches.

TRBV6-6	TRBD1	TRBJ1-1	CASSYRLGQGTEAFF
TRBV5-4	TRBD2	TRBJ2-7	CASSTMTSGSYEQYF
TRBV19	TRBD2	TRBJ2-1	CASSHSGGNEQFF
TRBV11-3	TRBD2	TRBJ2-7	CASSFNLLVVAGVYEQYF
TRBV7-3	.	TRBJ2-3	CASSLASGGGTDTQYF
TRBV2	.	TRBJ2-7	CASSGPYEQYF
TRBV4-2	TRBD1	TRBJ2-3	CASSQTGTALLDTQYF
TRBV14	.	TRBJ1-3	CASSQVPGITIYF
TRBV11-2	.	TRBJ1-3	CASSLAPRGGNTIYF
TRBV4-2	.	TRBJ2-3	CASSQEWAPTDTQYF
TRBV2	TRBD1	TRBJ2-1	CASSTGTGGNEQFF
TRBV5-6	TRBD2	TRBJ2-3	CASSPRLAGTDTQYF
TRBV5-4	TRBD2	TRBJ2-3	CASSLARSGVATDTQYF
TRBV29-1	TRBD1	TRBJ2-3	CSVLGQVPDTQYF
TRBV6-5	.	TRBJ1-2	CASSPDRGYGYTF
TRBV9	TRBD1	TRBJ2-7	CASSPTGARHEQYF
TRBV6-6	TRBD1	TRBJ1-2	CATQPGTGSHYGYTF
TRBV2	TRBD2	TRBJ2-7	CASSRTSGTYEQYF
TRBV4-3	.	TRBJ2-5	CASSQEGGAEIQYF
TRBV7-2	TRBD2	TRBJ2-5	CASSLVASGGRETQYF
TRBV18	.	TRBJ1-1	CASSPPIRPTEAFF
TRBV4-3	TRBD1	TRBJ1-5	CASSQGSTGAGNQPQHF
TRBV30	.	TRBJ1-4	CASGGVVNEKLFF
TRBV6-4	.	TRBJ2-2	CASRVKQENTGELFF
TRBV29-1	.	TRBJ1-4	CSVPLIRRDGDKINEKLFF
TRBV5-1	.	TRBJ2-3	CASSVDSGEDTQYF
TRBV7-2	.	TRBJ2-7	CASSLGTTRAQYF
TRBV4-3	.	TRBJ2-3	CASSPSLSRGGTDTQYF
TRBV27	TRBD2	TRBJ2-7	CASSLKPGLAGSVLIYEQYF
TRBV28	.	TRBJ1-1	CASSPRRRAFF
TRBV6-6	TRBD2	TRBJ2-3	CASSYGLAGHTDTQYF
TRBV27	TRBD1	TRBJ2-2	CASSLKTGLGNTGELFF
TRBV11-3	.	TRBJ2-7	CASSLAGQAALGEQYF
TRBV2	TRBD1	TRBJ2-7	CASSRDSPYEQYF
TRBV7-2	TRBD2	TRBJ2-7	CASSLRLAGTYEQYF
TRBV11-2	.	TRBJ2-7	CASSLTGEQYF
TRBV30	TRBD2	TRBJ2-1	CAYTPRTSGGAYNEQFF
TRBV6-7	TRBD1	TRBJ1-4	CASSRDREGGKANEKLFF
TRBV29-1	.	TRBJ1-1	CSVGITEAFF
TRBV6-6	.	TRBJ2-3	CASSYSAGVTDTQYF
TRBV7-2	.	TRBJ1-1	CASSLKQGQWTEAFF
TRBV27	.	TRBJ1-1	CASSFRGTEAFF
TRBV20-1	.	TRBJ2-3	CSARKPDTQYF
TRBV30	.	TRBJ1-5	CAGGRRNQPQHF
TRBV19	.	TRBJ2-1	CASSIGLHNEQFF
TRBV4-1	TRBD1	TRBJ1-1	CASSHGQVINTEAFF
TRBV7-8	.	TRBJ1-2	CASSPTANYGYTF
TRBV7-2	.	TRBJ2-3	CASSLVTGTLKTHTQYF
TRBV6-1	.	TRBJ1-2	CASSEGITRTASAF
TRBV5-1	.	TRBJ2-3	CASSLGWRGGRADTQYF
TRBV9	TRBD2	TRBJ2-1	CASSPRGTSYEQFF